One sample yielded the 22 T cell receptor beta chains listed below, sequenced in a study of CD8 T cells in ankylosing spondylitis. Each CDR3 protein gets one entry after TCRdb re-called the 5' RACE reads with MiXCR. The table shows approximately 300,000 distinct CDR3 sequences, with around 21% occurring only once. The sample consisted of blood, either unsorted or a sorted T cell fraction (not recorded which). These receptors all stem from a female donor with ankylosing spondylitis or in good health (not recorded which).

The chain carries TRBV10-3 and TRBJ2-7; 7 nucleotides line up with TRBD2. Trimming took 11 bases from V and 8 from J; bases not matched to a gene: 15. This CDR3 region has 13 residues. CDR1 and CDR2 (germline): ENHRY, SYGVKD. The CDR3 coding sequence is TGTGCCTCCTCGGGGGGATCCCACGATCAGCAGTACTTC. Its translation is CASSGGSHDQQYF.

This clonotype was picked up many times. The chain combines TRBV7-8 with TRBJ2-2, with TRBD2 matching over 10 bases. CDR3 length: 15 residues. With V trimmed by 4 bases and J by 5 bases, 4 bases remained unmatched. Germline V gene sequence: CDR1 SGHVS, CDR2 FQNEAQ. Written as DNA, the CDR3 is TGTGCCAGCAGCTCTAGCGGGAGTTGGACCGGGGAGCTGTTTTTT. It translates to CASSSSGSWTGELFF. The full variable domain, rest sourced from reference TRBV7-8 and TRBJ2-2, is GAGVSQSPRYKVAKRGQDVALRCDPISGHVSLFWYQQALGQGPEFLTYFQNEAQLDKSGLPSDRFFAERPEGSVSTLKIQRTQQEDSAVYLCASSSSGSWTGELFFGEGSRLTVL.

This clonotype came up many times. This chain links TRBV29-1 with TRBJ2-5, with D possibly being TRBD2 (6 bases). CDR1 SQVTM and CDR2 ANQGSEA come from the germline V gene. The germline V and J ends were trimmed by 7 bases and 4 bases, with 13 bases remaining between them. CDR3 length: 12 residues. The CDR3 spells CSGGGPGETQYF. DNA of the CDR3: TGCAGCGGTGGAGGGCCGGGAGAGACCCAGTACTTC.

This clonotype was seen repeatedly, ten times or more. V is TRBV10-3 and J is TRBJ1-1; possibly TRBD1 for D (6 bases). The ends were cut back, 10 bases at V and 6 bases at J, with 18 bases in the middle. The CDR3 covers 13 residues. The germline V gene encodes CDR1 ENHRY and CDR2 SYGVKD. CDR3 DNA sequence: TGTGCCACTGAAAAGGGGGATTTGGCTGAAGCTTTCTTT. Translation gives CATEKGDLAEAFF.

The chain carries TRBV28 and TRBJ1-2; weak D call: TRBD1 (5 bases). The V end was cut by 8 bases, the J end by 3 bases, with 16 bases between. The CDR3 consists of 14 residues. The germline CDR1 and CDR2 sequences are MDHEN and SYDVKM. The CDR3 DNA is TGTGCCAGCGGGCCTTCCGGGACCGACTATGGCTACACCTTC. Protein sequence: CASGPSGTDYGYTF.

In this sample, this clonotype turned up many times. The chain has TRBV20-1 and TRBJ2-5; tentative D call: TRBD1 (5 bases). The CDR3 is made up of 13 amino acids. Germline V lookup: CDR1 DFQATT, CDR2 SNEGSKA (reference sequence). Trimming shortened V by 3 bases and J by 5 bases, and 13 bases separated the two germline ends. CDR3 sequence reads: CSARRQGLETQYF. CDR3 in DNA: TGCAGTGCTAGGCGGCAGGGCTTGGAGACCCAGTACTTC.

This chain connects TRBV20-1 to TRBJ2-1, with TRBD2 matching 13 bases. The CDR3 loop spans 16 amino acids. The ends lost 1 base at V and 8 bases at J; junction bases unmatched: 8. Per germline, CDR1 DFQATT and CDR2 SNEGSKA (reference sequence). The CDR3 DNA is TGCAGTGCTAGAGCCCTTACTAGCGGGAGGGACGATGAGCAGTTCTTC. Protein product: CSARALTSGRDDEQFF.

The CDR3 nucleotides read TGTGCCTGGAGTTCAGGGCTCAACTACGAGCAGTACTTC. This gives the protein CAWSSGLNYEQYF. The chain is built from TRBV30 and TRBJ2-7; tentative D call: TRBD1 (5 bases). This CDR3 is built from 13 residues. V lost 2 bases to trimming and J lost 3 bases, with 11 bases between them. Germline CDR1 reads GTSNPN; CDR2 reads SVGIG (reference sequence).

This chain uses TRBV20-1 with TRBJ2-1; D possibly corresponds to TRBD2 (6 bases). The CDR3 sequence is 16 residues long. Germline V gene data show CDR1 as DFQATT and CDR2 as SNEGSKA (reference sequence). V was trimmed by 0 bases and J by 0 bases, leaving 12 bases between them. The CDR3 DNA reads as TGCAGTGCTAGAGACGGGACTCCCGACTCCTACAATGAGCAGTTCTTC. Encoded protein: CSARDGTPDSYNEQFF.

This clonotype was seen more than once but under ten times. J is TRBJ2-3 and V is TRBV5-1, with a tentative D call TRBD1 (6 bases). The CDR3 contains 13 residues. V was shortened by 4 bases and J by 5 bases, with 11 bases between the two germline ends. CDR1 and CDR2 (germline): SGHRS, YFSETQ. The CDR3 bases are TGCGCCAGCAGCGAGGGGGTAAAAGATACGCAGTATTTT. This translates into CASSEGVKDTQYF. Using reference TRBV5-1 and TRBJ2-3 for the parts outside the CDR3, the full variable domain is KAGVTQTPRYLIKTRGQQVTLSCSPISGHRSVSWYQQTPGQGLQFLFEYFSETQRNKGNFPGRFSGRQFSNSRSEMNVSTLELGDSALYLCASSEGVKDTQYFGPGTRLTVL.

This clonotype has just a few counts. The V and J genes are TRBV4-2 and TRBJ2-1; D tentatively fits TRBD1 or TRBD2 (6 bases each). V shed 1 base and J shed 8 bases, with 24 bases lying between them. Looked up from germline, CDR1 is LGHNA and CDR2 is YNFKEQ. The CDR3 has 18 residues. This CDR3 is CASSQAPPGATRFYEQFF. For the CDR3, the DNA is TGTGCCAGCAGCCAAGCTCCCCCGGGGGCGACTAGATTCTATGAGCAGTTCTTC.

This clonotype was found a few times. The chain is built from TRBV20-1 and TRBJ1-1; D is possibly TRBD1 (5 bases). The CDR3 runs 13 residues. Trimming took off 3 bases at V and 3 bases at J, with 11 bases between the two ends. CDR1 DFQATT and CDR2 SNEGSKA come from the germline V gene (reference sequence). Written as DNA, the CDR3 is TGCAGTGCTAGGCGGCAGGGTTACACTGAAGCTTTCTTT. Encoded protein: CSARRQGYTEAFF.

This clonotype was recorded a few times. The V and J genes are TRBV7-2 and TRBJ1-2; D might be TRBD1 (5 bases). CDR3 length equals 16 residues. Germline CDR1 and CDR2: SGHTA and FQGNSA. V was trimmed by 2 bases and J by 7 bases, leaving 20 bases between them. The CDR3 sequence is CASSLILRGDRGGYTF. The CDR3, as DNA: TGTGCCAGCAGCTTAATTCTAAGGGGCGATCGGGGTGGCTACACCTTC.

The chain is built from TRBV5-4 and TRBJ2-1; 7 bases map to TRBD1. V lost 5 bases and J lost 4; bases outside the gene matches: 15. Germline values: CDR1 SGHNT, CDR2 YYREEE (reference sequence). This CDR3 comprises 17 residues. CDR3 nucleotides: TGTGCCAGCAGGGCCGTTGGGCGGCAGGGGGTTTACAATGAGCAGTTCTTC. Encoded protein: CASRAVGRQGVYNEQFF.

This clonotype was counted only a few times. The CDR3 protein is CASRATGSFYEQYF. The CDR3 DNA is TGTGCCAGCAGGGCGACAGGGTCGTTTTACGAGCAGTACTTC. V is TRBV12-3 or TRBV12-4 and J is TRBJ2-7; 7 positions match TRBD1. With 6 bases clipped from V and 4 bases from J, the junction kept 9 bases outside the gene matches. The CDR3 loop spans 14 amino acids.

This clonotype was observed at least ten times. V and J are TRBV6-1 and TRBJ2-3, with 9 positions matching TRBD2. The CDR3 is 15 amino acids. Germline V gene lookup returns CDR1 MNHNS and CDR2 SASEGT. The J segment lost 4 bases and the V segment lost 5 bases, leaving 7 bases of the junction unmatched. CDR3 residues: CASSQLAGGSDTQYF. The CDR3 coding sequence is TGTGCCAGCAGTCAACTAGCGGGTGGTTCAGATACGCAGTATTTT.

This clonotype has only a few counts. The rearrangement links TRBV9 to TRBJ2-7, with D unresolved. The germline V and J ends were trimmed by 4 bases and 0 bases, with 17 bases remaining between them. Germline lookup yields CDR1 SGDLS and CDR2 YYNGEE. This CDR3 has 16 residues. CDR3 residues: CASSPHGTPLSYEQYF. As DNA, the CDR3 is TGTGCCAGCAGCCCCCATGGAACACCTCTCTCCTACGAGCAGTACTTC.

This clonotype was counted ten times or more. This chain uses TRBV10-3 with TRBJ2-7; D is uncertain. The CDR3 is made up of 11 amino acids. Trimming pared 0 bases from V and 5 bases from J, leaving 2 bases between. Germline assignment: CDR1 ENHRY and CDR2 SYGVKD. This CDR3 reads CAISESNEQYF. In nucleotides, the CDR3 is TGTGCCATCAGTGAGTCTAACGAGCAGTACTTC.

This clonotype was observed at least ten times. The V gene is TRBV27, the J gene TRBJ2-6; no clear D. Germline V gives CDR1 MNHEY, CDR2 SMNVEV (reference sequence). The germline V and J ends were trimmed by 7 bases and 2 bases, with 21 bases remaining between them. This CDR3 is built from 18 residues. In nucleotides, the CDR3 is TGTGCCAGCACCTTTGGACGAATCTCCCCCCCTGGGGCCAACGTCCTGACTTTC. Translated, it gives CASTFGRISPPGANVLTF.

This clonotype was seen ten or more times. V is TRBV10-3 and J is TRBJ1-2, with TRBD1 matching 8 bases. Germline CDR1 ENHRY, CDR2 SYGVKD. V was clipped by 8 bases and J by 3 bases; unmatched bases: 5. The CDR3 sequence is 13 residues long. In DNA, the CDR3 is TGTGCCATCCGGACAGGGAGGGACTATGGCTACACCTTC. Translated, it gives CAIRTGRDYGYTF.

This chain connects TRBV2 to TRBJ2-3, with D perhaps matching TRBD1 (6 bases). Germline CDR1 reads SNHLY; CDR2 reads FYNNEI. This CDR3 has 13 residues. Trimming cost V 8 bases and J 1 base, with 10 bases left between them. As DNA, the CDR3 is TGTGCCAGCGTTCGGACAGGCACAGATACGCAGTATTTT. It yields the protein CASVRTGTDTQYF. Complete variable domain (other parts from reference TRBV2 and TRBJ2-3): EPEVTQTPSHQVTQMGQEVILRCVPISNHLYFYWYRQILGQKVEFLVSFYNNEISEKSEIFDDQFSVERPDGSNFTLKIRSTKLEDSAMYFCASVRTGTDTQYFGPGTRLTVL.

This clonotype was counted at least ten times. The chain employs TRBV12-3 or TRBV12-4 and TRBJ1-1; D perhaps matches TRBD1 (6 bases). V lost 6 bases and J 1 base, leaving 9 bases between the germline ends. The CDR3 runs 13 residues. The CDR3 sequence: CASSLTGNTEAFF. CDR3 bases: TGTGCCAGCAGCCTGACAGGGAACACTGAAGCTTTCTTT.